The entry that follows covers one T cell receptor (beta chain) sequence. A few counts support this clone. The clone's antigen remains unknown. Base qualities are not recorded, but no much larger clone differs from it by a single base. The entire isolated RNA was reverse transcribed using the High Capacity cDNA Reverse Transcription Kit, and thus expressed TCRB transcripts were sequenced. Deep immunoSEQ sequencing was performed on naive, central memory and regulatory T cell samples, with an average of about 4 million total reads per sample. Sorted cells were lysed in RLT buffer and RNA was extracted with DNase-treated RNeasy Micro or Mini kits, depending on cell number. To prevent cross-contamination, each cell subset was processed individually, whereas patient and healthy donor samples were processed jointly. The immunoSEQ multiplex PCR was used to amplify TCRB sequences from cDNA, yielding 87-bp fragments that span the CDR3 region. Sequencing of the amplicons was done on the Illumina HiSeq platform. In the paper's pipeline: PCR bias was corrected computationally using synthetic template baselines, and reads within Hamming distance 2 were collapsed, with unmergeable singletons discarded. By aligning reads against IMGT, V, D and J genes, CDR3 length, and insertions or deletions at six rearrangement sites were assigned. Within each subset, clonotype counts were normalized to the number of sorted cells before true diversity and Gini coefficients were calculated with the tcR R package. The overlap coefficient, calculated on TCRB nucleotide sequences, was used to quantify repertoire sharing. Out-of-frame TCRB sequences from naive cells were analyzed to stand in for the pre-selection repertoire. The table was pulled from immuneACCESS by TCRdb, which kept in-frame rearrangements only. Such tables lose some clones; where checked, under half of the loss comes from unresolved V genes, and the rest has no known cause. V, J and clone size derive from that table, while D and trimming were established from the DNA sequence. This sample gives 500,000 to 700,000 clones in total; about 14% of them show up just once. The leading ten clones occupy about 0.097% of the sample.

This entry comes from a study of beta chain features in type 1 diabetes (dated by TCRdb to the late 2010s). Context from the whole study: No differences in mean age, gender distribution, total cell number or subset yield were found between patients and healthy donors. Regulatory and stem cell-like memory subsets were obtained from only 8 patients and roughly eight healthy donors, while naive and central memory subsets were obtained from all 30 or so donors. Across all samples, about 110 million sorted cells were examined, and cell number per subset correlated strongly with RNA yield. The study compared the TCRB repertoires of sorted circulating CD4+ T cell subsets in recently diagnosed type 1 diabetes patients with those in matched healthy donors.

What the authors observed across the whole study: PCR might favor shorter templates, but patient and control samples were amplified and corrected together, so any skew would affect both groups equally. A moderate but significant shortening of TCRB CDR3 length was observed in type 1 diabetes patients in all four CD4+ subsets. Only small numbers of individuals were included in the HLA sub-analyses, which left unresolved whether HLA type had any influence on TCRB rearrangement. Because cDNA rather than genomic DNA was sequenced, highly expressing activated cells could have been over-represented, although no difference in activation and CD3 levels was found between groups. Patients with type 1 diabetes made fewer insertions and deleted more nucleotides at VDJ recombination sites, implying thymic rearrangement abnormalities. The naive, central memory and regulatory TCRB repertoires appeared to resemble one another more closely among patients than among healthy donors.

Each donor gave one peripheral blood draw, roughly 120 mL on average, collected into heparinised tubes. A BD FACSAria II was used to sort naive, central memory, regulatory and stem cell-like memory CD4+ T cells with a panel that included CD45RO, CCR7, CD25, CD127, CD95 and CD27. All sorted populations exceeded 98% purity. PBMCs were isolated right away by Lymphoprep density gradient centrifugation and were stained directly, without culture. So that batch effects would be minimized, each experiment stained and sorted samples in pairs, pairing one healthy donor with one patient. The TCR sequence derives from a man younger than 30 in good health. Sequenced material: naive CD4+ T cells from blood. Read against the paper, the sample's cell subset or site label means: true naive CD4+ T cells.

This receptor has the CDR3 CASSPSQGRLGNYGYTF. The nucleotides read TGTGCCAGCAGCCCCTCACAGGGCCGGTTGGGGAACTATGGCTACACCTTC. The V and J segments used are TRBV7-9 and TRBJ1-2, and the D gene may be TRBD1, 6 bases matching. The V and J ends are trimmed by 5 bases and 2 bases, leaving 21 bases between them. For CDR1 and CDR2, the germline V gene (reference sequence) lists SEHNR and FQNEAQ. Including cysteine and phenylalanine, the CDR3 has 17 amino acids. Only the CDR3 DNA is retained, 51 bases long and in frame from the first base.